This T cell receptor (beta chain) was obtained from a study of T cells in Graves' hyperthyroidism and ophthalmopathy. Trimming removed 5 bases from V and 2 bases from J, with 15 bases in between. The length of the CDR3 is 15 residues. Germline V lookup: CDR1 SGHNT, CDR2 YENEEA. At least ten counts were recorded for this clonotype. RNA transcripts gave rise to amplified TCR beta CDR3 regions. TCR CDR3 regions were first amplified by RT-PCR with HTBI primers. A single record per CDR3 protein comes from TCRdb applying MiXCR to the multiplex PCR reads. This sample yields hundreds of thousands of distinct CDR3 sequences, of which more than 11% are seen a single time; approximately 5.7% belongs to the top ten.

The source of this sequence is a woman under 40 with Graves' hyperthyroidism that later progressed to Graves' ophthalmopathy. The rearrangement links TRBV11-3 to TRBJ1-2, with D possibly TRBD1 on 5 matching bases. Sequenced material: blood. The CDR3: CASSVSGTANYGYTF. The DNA of the CDR3 is TGTGCCAGCAGCGTTTCCGGGACCGCAAACTATGGCTACACCTTC. The full variable domain, its missing parts supplied by reference TRBV11-3 and TRBJ1-2, is EAGVVQSPRYKIIEKKQPVAFWCNPISGHNTLYWYLQNLGQGPELLIRYENEEAVDDSQLPKDRFSAERLKGVDSTLKIQPAELGDSAVYLCASSVSGTANYGYTFGSGTRLTVV.